Presented here are 30 T cell receptor beta chains from one specimen sequenced in a study of T cell repertoires in cytomegalovirus infection. TCRdb analysed the reads with MiXCR anew, one entry per CDR3 protein. The data hold 350,000 to 550,000 distinct CDR3 sequences, with roughly 30% observed a single time. Sequences were obtained from PBMCs. The receptor set was obtained from a human donor in good health (CMV status not recorded). Some clones in this sample may be carry-over from other donors' samples.

On this clonotype itself: The conserved phenylalanine or tryptophan is not found at the CDR3 terminus, so this likely reflects a read error. J is TRBJ2-2 and V is TRBV7-2, with 7 nucleotides matching TRBD2. CDR1 and CDR2 from the germline V gene are SGHTA and FQGNSA. This CDR3 is 14 amino acids long. The V gene end was trimmed by 6 bases and the J gene end by 6 bases; junction bases not matched to a gene: 7. CDR3 amino acids: CASRRGTNSGELFC. In DNA form, the CDR3 reads TGTGCCAGCAGACGTGGGACTAATTCCGGGGAGCTGTTTTGT.

This clonotype has a count of ten or more. J is TRBJ2-7 and V is TRBV28; the D is unclear. CDR1 and CDR2 (germline): MDHEN, SYDVKM. V was trimmed by 5 bases and J by 3 bases, leaving 2 bases between them. CDR3 length: 10 residues. The CDR3 region is CASSDYEQYF. The CDR3 nucleotides read TGTGCCAGCAGTGACTACGAGCAGTACTTC.

This clonotype was seen more than once but under ten times. The chain couples TRBV7-3 to TRBJ2-2, with D uncertain. Germline assignment: CDR1 SGHTA and CDR2 FQGTGA. This CDR3 spans 13 amino acids. V shed 2 bases and J shed 7 bases, with 8 bases lying between them. The DNA for the CDR3 is TGTGCCAGCAGCTTATCACTGGGCGGGGAGCTGTTTTTT. The encoded protein is CASSLSLGGELFF. The whole variable domain, remainder taken from reference TRBV7-3 and TRBJ2-2, is GAGVSQTPSNKVTEKGKYVELRCDPISGHTALYWYRQSLGQGPEFLIYFQGTGAADDSGLPNDRFFAVRPEGSVSTLKIQRTERGDSAVYLCASSLSLGGELFFGEGSRLTVL.

This clonotype was counted ten times or more. The rearrangement uses TRBV12-3 or TRBV12-4 and TRBJ2-1; D is uncertain. Deletions cut 2 bases from V and 9 bases from J, with 8 bases between. There are 12 residues in the CDR3. CDR3 protein: CASSLIVFEQFF. The CDR3 DNA follows: TGTGCCAGCAGTTTAATAGTATTTGAGCAGTTCTTC.

This clonotype was counted between two and nine times. The V call is TRBV11-1, the J call TRBJ1-5, with D unresolved. The CDR3 sequence is 13 residues long. Germline lookup yields CDR1 SGHAT and CDR2 FQDESV (reference sequence). Trimming took off 2 bases at V and 6 bases at J, with 8 bases between the two ends. Written as DNA, the CDR3 is TGTGCCAGCAGCTTAACTTTGGGTCAGCCCCAGCATTTT. Its protein product is CASSLTLGQPQHF.

This clonotype was seen ten or more times. The chain combines TRBV14 with TRBJ2-7, with D perhaps matching TRBD1 or TRBD2 (5 bases each). V was pared by 0 bases and J by 0 bases, with 15 bases between. Germline CDR1 is SGHDN and CDR2 is FVKESK. The CDR3 is 17 amino acids. In DNA, the CDR3 is TGTGCCAGCAGCCAAGAGTGGGGGATAGACAACTCCTACGAGCAGTACTTC. This sequence encodes CASSQEWGIDNSYEQYF.

Here the CDR3 DNA reads TGCAGTGCCCCAGGACCACGCCAGTACGAGCAGTACTTC. It is translated as CSAPGPRQYEQYF. J is TRBJ2-7 and V is TRBV20-1; no definite D call. The germline V gene has CDR1 DFQATT and CDR2 SNEGSKA (reference sequence). The CDR3 has 13 amino acids. Between the trimmed V and J ends, which lost 6 bases and 4 bases, there was a span of 16 bases.

Remarks on this clonotype: An end of the junction does not agree with germline; a read error may underlie this. This chain links TRBV7-8 with TRBJ2-7; 7 bases line up with TRBD2. This CDR3 is 14 amino acids long. Germline V gives CDR1 SGHVS, CDR2 FQNEAQ. The CDR3 reads CASSSSGYTYEKYF. The CDR3 DNA is TGTGCCAGCAGTAGTAGCGGGTATACCTACGAGAAGTACTTC.

This clonotype was seen many times. CDR3 sequence: CASRGTESSGNTIYF. DNA for the CDR3: TGTGCCAGCAGGGGGACAGAGAGCTCTGGAAACACCATATATTTT. The chain joins TRBV7-8 to TRBJ1-3; 7 bases line up with TRBD1. The germline V gene has CDR1 SGHVS and CDR2 FQNEAQ. J lost 0 bases, V lost 6 bases, and 5 bases had no gene match. The CDR3 length is 15 residues.

The gene calls are TRBV2 and TRBJ1-2; D possibly corresponds to TRBD1 (5 bases). The germline V gene encodes CDR1 SNHLY and CDR2 FYNNEI. The CDR3 loop spans 14 amino acids. Trimming took off 6 bases at V and 2 bases at J, with 13 bases between the two ends. The CDR3 coding sequence is TGTGCCAGCAGGGCAAGGGACGGAAACTATGGCTACACCTTC. As protein: CASRARDGNYGYTF. Filled out from reference TRBV2 and TRBJ1-2, the complete variable domain reads EPEVTQTPSHQVTQMGQEVILRCVPISNHLYFYWYRQILGQKVEFLVSFYNNEISEKSEIFDDQFSVERPDGSNFTLKIRSTKLEDSAMYFCASRARDGNYGYTFGSGTRLTVV.

The chain carries TRBV6-5 and TRBJ2-7; perhaps TRBD1 as D (6 bases). Trimming left V 2 bases short and J 4 bases short, with 12 bases between. The CDR3 consists of 14 residues. The germline gives CDR1 MNHEY, CDR2 SVGAGI. CDR3 amino acids: CASSYGGNWYEQYF. DNA of the CDR3: TGTGCCAGCAGTTACGGGGGCAACTGGTACGAGCAGTACTTC.

This clonotype was picked up a small number of times. This chain uses TRBV6-6 with TRBJ2-1; 11 bases are a match to TRBD2. Germline values: CDR1 MNHNY, CDR2 SVGAGI (reference sequence). The CDR3 runs 17 residues. Losses at the gene ends were 1 base for V and 2 bases for J; bases not matched to a gene: 4. The CDR3 protein is CASSYYGTSGTYNEQFF. CDR3 bases: TGTGCCAGCAGTTACTATGGGACTAGCGGAACCTACAATGAGCAGTTCTTC.

The table lists this clonotype with a few counts. The chain is built from TRBV2 and TRBJ2-1; TRBD2 matches at 10 bases. J gave up 3 bases and V 6 bases, and 2 bases lay outside the gene matches. Germline CDR1 is SNHLY and CDR2 is FYNNEI. The CDR3 has 14 amino acids. The CDR3 nucleotides read TGTGCCAGCAGGAGGACTAGCGGCTACAATGAGCAGTTCTTC. Its translation: CASRRTSGYNEQFF.

This clonotype was detected ten times or more. The V and J genes are TRBV7-8 and TRBJ1-5; D is uncertain. CDR1 is SGHVS, CDR2 FQNEAQ, per germline. V was pared by 5 bases and J by 4 bases, with 9 bases between. The CDR3 sequence is 13 residues long. CDR3 in DNA: TGTGCCAGCAGCCCACTCGTGAATCAGCCCCAGCATTTT. It encodes CASSPLVNQPQHF.

The rearrangement uses TRBV2 and TRBJ2-1; D gene uncertain. Trimming pared 4 bases from V and 2 bases from J, leaving 6 bases between. The CDR3 is 13 residues long. CDR1 SNHLY and CDR2 FYNNEI come from the germline V gene. The CDR3 is CASSGPTYNEQFF. In nucleotides, the CDR3 is TGTGCCAGCAGTGGGCCGACCTACAATGAGCAGTTCTTC.

The chain combines TRBV5-5 with TRBJ2-2; no clear D. Trimming shortened V by 0 bases and J by 8 bases, and 5 bases separated the two germline ends. CDR1 SGHKS and CDR2 YYEKEE come from the germline V gene (reference sequence). The CDR3 contains 12 residues. CDR3 sequence: CASSLVHGELFF. CDR3 DNA sequence: TGTGCCAGCAGCTTGGTCCATGGGGAGCTGTTTTTT.

A remark on this clonotype: Being one base from a much bigger clone, this may be a read error. The chain carries TRBV11-2 and TRBJ1-2; perhaps TRBD1 as D (5 bases). This CDR3 contains 15 residues. Per germline, CDR1 SGHAT and CDR2 FQNNGV. The V end was cut by 5 bases, the J end by 2 bases, with 15 bases between. DNA of the CDR3: TGTGCCAGCAGCCAGGAAGCCGCAGGGAACTATGGCTACACCTTC. Amino acids: CASSQEAAGNYGYTF.

The chain's CDR3 is CASRMDGTYEQYF. The DNA for the CDR3 is TGTGCCAGCAGGATGGACGGTACCTACGAGCAGTACTTC. V is TRBV2 and J is TRBJ2-7; unclear D gene. Trimming shortened V by 6 bases and J by 2 bases, and 11 bases separated the two germline ends. Germline CDR1 and CDR2: SNHLY and FYNNEI. The CDR3 runs to 13 residues.

This clonotype turned up a few times. The V and J genes are TRBV24-1 and TRBJ2-2; tentatively, D is TRBD1 (7 bases). In germline, CDR1 is KGHDR, CDR2 SFDVKD. V was pared by 9 bases and J by 3 bases, with 13 bases between. This CDR3 has 14 residues. The CDR3 is CATRGTDDTGELFF. As DNA, the CDR3 is TGTGCCACCCGCGGGACAGACGACACCGGGGAGCTGTTTTTT.

This clonotype appeared a few times. CDR3 nucleotides: TGTGCCAGCAGTTTAAGTAGCGGGGAGTATCCATACAATGAGCAGTTCTTC. Translated, it gives CASSLSSGEYPYNEQFF. The chain combines TRBV28 with TRBJ2-1; TRBD2 matches 8 bases. The germline CDR1 and CDR2 sequences are MDHEN and SYDVKM. There are 17 residues in the CDR3. V lost 2 bases to trimming and J lost 4 bases; unmatched junction nucleotides: 10.

This clonotype was detected a few times. The chain recombines TRBV20-1 with TRBJ2-5; 8 positions match TRBD1. This CDR3 has 15 residues. The V gene end was trimmed by 0 bases and the J gene end by 3 bases; junction bases not matched to a gene: 6. Germline CDR1 and CDR2: DFQATT and SNEGSKA (reference sequence). CDR3 in amino acids: CSARDPGQEEETQYF. CDR3 DNA: TGCAGTGCTAGAGATCCGGGACAGGAGGAAGAGACCCAGTACTTC.

As to this clonotype: In this CDR3 the conserved last residue, phenylalanine or tryptophan, is missing, so a read error is likely. The V call is TRBV7-9, the J call TRBJ2-3; no reliable D call. V was shortened by 1 base and J by 0 bases, with 14 bases between the two germline ends. This CDR3 has 17 amino acids. Germline CDR1 and CDR2: SEHNR and FQNEAQ (reference sequence). CDR3 DNA sequence: TGTGCCAGCAGCTTAGACTTTTCGGGTCCCAGCACAGATACGCAGTATTGT. This encodes CASSLDFSGPSTDTQYC.

In regard to this clonotype: This clone may be a read error of a much larger clone one base away. The chain couples TRBV7-9 to TRBJ1-1; D gene uncertain. The CDR3 consists of 16 residues. The germline gives CDR1 SEHNR, CDR2 FQNEAQ (reference sequence). In DNA, the CDR3 is TGTCCCAGCAGCTCGCCAGATCAGGTTGCGAACACTGAAGCTTTCTTT. Translated: CPSSSPDQVANTEAFF.

The CDR3 DNA sequence: TGTGCCAGCAGCGTAGGGGGTAGCAAAGGTTCCCAAGAGACCCAGTACTTC. Its protein is CASSVGGSKGSQETQYF. The chain recombines TRBV9 with TRBJ2-5; D is unclear. Between the trimmed V and J ends, which lost 0 bases and 1 base, there was a span of 16 bases. CDR3 length equals 17 residues. Germline CDR1 SGDLS, CDR2 YYNGEE.

This clonotype occurred many times. The chain couples TRBV7-2 to TRBJ2-3; 8 bases match TRBD2. J gave up 0 bases and V 2 bases, and 10 bases lay outside the gene matches. This CDR3 region has 18 residues. The germline V gene has CDR1 SGHTA and CDR2 FQGNSA. CDR3 in amino acids: CASSLQAGAHVSTDTQYF. As DNA, the CDR3 is TGTGCCAGCAGCTTACAAGCGGGGGCCCATGTTAGCACAGATACGCAGTATTTT.

The chain joins TRBV6-2 or TRBV6-3 to TRBJ2-1; the D gene is possibly TRBD1 (6 bases). This CDR3 is 14 amino acids long. Trimming removed 5 bases from V and 10 bases from J, with 18 bases in between. Germline V gene data show CDR1 as MNHEY and CDR2 as SVGEGT. In nucleotides, the CDR3 is TGTGCCAGCAGTAATCGGGACACCGCCCCGGAGCAGTTCTTC. This encodes CASSNRDTAPEQFF.

The chain employs TRBV6-8 and TRBJ2-3, with 12 bases aligning to TRBD2. V lost 0 bases to trimming and J lost 4 bases; unmatched junction nucleotides: 5. The germline V gene encodes CDR1 MNHGY and CDR2 SAAAGT. The CDR3 is 17 residues long. DNA of the CDR3: TGTGCCAGCAGTTACTCGGAGCTAGCGGGGGGGCCAGATACGCAGTATTTT. Its translation is CASSYSELAGGPDTQYF.

This clonotype has at least ten counts. This rearrangement joins TRBV7-8 to TRBJ1-1; a weak D match, TRBD1 (5 bases). The CDR3 spans 18 residues. Germline CDR1 is SGHVS and CDR2 is FQNEAQ. V was shortened by 1 base and J by 0 bases, with 18 bases between the two germline ends. The CDR3 DNA sequence: TGTGCCAGCAGCTTAGAAATTGCAGGGCTCTTTGTGAACACTGAAGCTTTCTTT. Its translation is CASSLEIAGLFVNTEAFF.

The J gene is TRBJ2-2, the V gene TRBV11-3; D may be TRBD2 (7 bases). The CDR3 consists of 17 residues. Germline assignment: CDR1 SGHNT and CDR2 YENEEA. V was pared by 5 bases and J by 0 bases, with 16 bases between. CDR3 residues: CASSPGGAVSNTGELFF. CDR3 coding DNA: TGTGCCAGCAGCCCGGGGGGCGCGGTCTCGAACACCGGGGAGCTGTTTTTT.

This clonotype showed up many times. This sequence joins TRBV7-2 and TRBJ2-7; D is perhaps TRBD1 (8 bases). V was pared by 5 bases and J by 6 bases, with 17 bases between. Germline values: CDR1 SGHTA, CDR2 FQGNSA. The CDR3 loop spans 14 amino acids. The CDR3 DNA reads TGTGCCAGCAGCCCTACAGGGGGGGTCTTCGAGCAGTACTTC. This gives the protein CASSPTGGVFEQYF.